The T cell receptor beta chain under discussion was sequenced for a study of cytomegalovirus exposure and HLA in healthy donors. General observations from the study: A later analysis associated some 16,000 TCR beta sequences with HLA alleles at a 0.05 false discovery rate.

PCR employed 60 Vbeta and 13 Jbeta primers. Some clones are missing from TCRdb's copy, which holds only in-frame ones; the method was immunoSEQ multiplex PCR. Its clone listing holds tens of thousands of clones. Healthy people donating bone marrow made up the donors. Points on this clone: Its antigen is still unknown.

The clonotype was recovered from a woman aged 40 to 50 in good health and CMV-seropositive. Material for sequencing was PBMCs.

For the CDR3, the DNA is TGTGCCAGCAGCTTAGATCTAGCTAGCGGGGGGCGGAGCACAGATACGCAGTATTTT. As protein: CASSLDLASGGRSTDTQYF. The chain joins TRBV11-2 to TRBJ2-3, with TRBD2 matching over 11 bases. The CDR3 spans 19 residues. V lost 0 bases, J lost 0 bases, and 8 bases stayed unmatched. Germline CDR1 SGHAT, CDR2 FQNNGV.